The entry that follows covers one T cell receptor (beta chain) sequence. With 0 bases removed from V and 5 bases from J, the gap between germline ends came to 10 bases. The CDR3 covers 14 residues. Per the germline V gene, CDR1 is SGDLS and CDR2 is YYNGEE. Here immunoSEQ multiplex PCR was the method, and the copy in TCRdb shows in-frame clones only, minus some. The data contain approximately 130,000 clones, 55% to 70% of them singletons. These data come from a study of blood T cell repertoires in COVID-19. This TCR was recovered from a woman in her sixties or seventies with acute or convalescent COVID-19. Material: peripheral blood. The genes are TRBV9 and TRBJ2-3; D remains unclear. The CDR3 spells CASSVVPARDTQYF. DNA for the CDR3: TGTGCCAGCAGCGTAGTCCCCGCCAGAGATACGCAGTATTTT.